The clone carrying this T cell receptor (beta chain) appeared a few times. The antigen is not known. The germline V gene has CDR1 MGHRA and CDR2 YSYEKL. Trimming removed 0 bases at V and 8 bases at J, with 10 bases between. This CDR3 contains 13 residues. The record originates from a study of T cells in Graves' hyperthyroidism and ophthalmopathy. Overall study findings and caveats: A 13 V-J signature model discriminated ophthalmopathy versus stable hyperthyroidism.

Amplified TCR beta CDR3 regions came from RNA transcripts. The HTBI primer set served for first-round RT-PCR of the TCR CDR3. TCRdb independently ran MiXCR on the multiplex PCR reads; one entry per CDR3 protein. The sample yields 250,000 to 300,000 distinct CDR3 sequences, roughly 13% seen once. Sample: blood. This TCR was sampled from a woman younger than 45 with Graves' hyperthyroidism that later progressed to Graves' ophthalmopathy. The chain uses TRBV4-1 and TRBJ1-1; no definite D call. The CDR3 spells CASSQERPFEAFF. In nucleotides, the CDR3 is TGCGCCAGCAGCCAAGAGCGCCCCTTCGAAGCTTTCTTT.